The present T cell receptor beta chain was sequenced within a study of blood T cell repertoires in COVID-19. About the research overall: Sites in the United States, Italy and Spain provided acute and convalescent COVID-19 samples. From T cells, B-cell-depleted T cells, or PBMCs came the material, which was cDNA or gDNA.

Per the authors' pipeline: Estimation of nucleated cell counts relied on the amplification of reference gene primers. The data were produced by immunoSEQ multiplex PCR, yet TCRdb's version contains in-frame clones alone and is incomplete. Clonal size and the V and J genes are those of that table, whereas D and trimming came from the DNA. There are 150,000 to 200,000 clones in the sample; approximately 90% occur only once, and 3.5% to 4.5% lies in the top ten. Trimming removed 0 bases at V and 5 bases at J, with 16 bases between. CDR3 length: 17 residues. The germline CDR1 and CDR2 sequences are KGHSH and LQKENI.

This chain joins TRBV18 and TRBJ1-4, with D uncertain. What was sequenced was peripheral blood. The TCR comes from a human donor in a cohort sampled during active COVID-19. CDR3 loop: CASSPPRSGFQNEKLFF. The CDR3 nucleotides are TGTGCCAGCTCACCACCGCGAAGCGGATTCCAGAATGAAAAACTGTTTTTT. The full variable domain, completed using reference TRBV18 and TRBJ1-4, is NAGVMQNPRHLVRRRGQEARLRCSPMKGHSHVYWYRQLPEEGLKFMVYLQKENIIDESGMPKERFSAEFPKEGPSILRIQQVVRGDSAAYFCASSPPRSGFQNEKLFFGSGTQLSVL.